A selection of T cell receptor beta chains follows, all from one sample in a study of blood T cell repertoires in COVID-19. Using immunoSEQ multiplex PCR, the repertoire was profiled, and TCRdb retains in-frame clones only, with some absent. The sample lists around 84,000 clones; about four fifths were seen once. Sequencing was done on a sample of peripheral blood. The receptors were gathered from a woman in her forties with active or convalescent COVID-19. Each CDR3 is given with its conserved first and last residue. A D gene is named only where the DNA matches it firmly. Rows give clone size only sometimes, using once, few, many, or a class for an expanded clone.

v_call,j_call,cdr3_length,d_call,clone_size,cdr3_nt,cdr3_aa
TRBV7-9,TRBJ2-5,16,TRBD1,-,TGTGCCAGCAGCTTAGGTGGGGACAGTCACCAAGAGACCCAGTACTTC,CASSLGGDSHQETQYF
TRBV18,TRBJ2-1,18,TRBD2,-,TGTGCCAGCTCACCAGGGGCTAGCGGGACCCCTTCCTACAATGAGCAGTTCTTC,CASSPGASGTPSYNEQFF
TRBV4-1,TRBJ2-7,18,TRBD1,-,TGCGCCAGCAGCCAAGAGTGGACGTGGGGACAGGCGAGGTCCGAGCAGTACTTC,CASSQEWTWGQARSEQYF
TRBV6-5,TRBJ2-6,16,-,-,TGTGCCAGCAGTTACAGGGGTAACTCTGGGGCCAACGTCCTGACTTTC,CASSYRGNSGANVLTF
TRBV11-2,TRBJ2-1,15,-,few,TGTGCCAGCAGCTACTCCGGGACAACCTACAATGAGCAGTTCTTC,CASSYSGTTYNEQFF
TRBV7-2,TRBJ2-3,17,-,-,TGTGCCAGCAGCCCCCACCCGGGGGGCCGGCTCACAGATACGCAGTATTTT,CASSPHPGGRLTDTQYF
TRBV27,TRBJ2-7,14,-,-,TGTGCCAGCAGTTTAGGGTATACGGCGGACGAGCAGTACTTC,CASSLGYTADEQYF
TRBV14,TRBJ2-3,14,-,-,TGTGCCAGCAGCCAAGTAGTTGGCACAGATACGCAGTATTTT,CASSQVVGTDTQYF
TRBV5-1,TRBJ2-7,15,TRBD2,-,TGCGCCAGCAGCTTCGGGACTAGCGGGAACTACGAGCAGTACTTC,CASSFGTSGNYEQYF
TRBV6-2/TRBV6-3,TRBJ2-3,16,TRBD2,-,TGTGCCAGCAGTTACGCGACTAGCGGGAGCACAGATACGCAGTATTTT,CASSYATSGSTDTQYF
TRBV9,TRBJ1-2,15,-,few,TGTGCCAGCAGCGTAGAAGGGAGGGGTAACTATGGCTACACCTTC,CASSVEGRGNYGYTF
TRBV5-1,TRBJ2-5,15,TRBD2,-,TGCGCCAGCAGCTTAAACTGGGGGGGACAAGAGACCCAGTACTTC,CASSLNWGGQETQYF
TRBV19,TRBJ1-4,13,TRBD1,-,TGTGCCAGTAGCCGACAGGGGGTTGAAAAACTGTTTTTT,CASSRQGVEKLFF
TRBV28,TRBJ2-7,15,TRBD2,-,TGTGCCAGCAGTTTAGAGCGGACTAGGATCTACGAGCAGTACTTC,CASSLERTRIYEQYF
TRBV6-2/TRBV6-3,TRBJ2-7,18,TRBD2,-,TGTGCCAGCAGTTTGGCCCTAGCGGGAGTTGCAAGTGGGTACGAGCAGTACTTC,CASSLALAGVASGYEQYF
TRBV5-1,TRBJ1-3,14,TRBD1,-,TGCGCCAGCAGCGAGGGGACAGCATCAAACACCATATATTTT,CASSEGTASNTIYF
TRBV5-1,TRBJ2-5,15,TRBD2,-,TGCGCCAGCAGCCGACTAGCCCGTGACCAAGAGACCCAGTACTTC,CASSRLARDQETQYF
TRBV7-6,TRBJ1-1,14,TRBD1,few,TGTGCCAGCAGCTTGGGGACAGGGAACACTGAAGCTTTCTTT,CASSLGTGNTEAFF
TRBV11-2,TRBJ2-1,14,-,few,TGTGCCAGCAGCTTGCCGGCTAGCTACAATGAGCAGTTCTTC,CASSLPASYNEQFF
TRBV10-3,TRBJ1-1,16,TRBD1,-,TGTGCCATCAGTGAGAGAGGGGGCAGACGGAGCACTGAAGCTTTCTTT,CAISERGGRRSTEAFF
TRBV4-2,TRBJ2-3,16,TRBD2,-,TGTGCCAGCAGCACGACTAGCGGGGGGCGCACAGATACGCAGTATTTT,CASSTTSGGRTDTQYF
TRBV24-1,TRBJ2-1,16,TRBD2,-,TGTGCCACCAGTGATCTGAGCGGGGGGGCTGTGGGTGAGCAGTTCTTC,CATSDLSGGAVGEQFF
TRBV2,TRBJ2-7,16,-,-,TGTGCCAGCACTTCCGGAGGAGTACAGGGTTCCTACGAGCAGTACTTC,CASTSGGVQGSYEQYF
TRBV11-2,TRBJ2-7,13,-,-,TGTGCCAGCAGCCCAGGAATCGGGAACGAGCAGTACTTC,CASSPGIGNEQYF
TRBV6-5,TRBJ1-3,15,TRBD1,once,TGTGCCAGCAGTCTCCCAGGGGGCTCTGGAAACACCATATATTTT,CASSLPGGSGNTIYF
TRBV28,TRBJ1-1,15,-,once,TGTGCCAGCAGTTTATTTGTAATTGCGGGAGTTGAAGCTTTCTTT,CASSLFVIAGVEAFF
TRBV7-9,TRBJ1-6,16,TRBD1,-,TGTGCCAGCAGCCCAGACAGGGTTTCCTATAATTCACCCCTCCACTTT,CASSPDRVSYNSPLHF
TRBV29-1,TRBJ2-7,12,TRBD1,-,TGCAGCGGACAGGGGTCCTCCTACGAGCAGTACTTC,CSGQGSSYEQYF
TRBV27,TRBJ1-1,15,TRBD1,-,TGTGCCAGCAGTCCGAATCAGGGGGCGCGGACTGAAGCTTTCTTT,CASSPNQGARTEAFF
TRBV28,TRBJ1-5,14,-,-,TGTGCCAGCAGTTTCCTGTTTAGCAATCAGCCCCAGCATTTT,CASSFLFSNQPQHF
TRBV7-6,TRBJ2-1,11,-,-,TGTGCCAGCAGCTTTCAGGATGAGCAGTTCTTC,CASSFQDEQFF
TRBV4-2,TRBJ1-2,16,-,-,TGTGCCAGCAGCCCCGGCCGCGATGAGGGAGCCTATGGCTACACCTTC,CASSPGRDEGAYGYTF
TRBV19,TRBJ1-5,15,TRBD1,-,TGTGCCAGTAGTATAAGGGACAGGAGCAATCAGCCCCAGCATTTT,CASSIRDRSNQPQHF
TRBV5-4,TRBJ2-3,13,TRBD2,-,TGTGCCATCCGGGGACTAGCTACAGATACGCAGTATTTT,CAIRGLATDTQYF
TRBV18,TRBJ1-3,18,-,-,TGTGCCAGCTCACCGTGGACTTTGGTCCAGAGCTCTGGAAACACCATATATTTT,CASSPWTLVQSSGNTIYF
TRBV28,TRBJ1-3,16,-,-,TGTGCCAGCAACTCCCACAGTGCAGGTGCTGGAAACACCATATATTTT,CASNSHSAGAGNTIYF
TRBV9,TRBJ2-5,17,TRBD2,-,TGTGCCAGCAGCGTAGGAGGGGAGGGAGGACTCCAAGAGACCCAGTACTTC,CASSVGGEGGLQETQYF
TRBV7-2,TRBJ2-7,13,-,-,TGTGCCAGCAGCTTAGCTCAAACCTACGAGCAGTACTTC,CASSLAQTYEQYF
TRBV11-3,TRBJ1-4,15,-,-,TGTGCCAGCAGCCCCCGGGCCCGGGGGAATGAAAAACTGTTTTTT,CASSPRARGNEKLFF
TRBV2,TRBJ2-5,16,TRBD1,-,TGTGCCAGCAGTGAATCCGGGACAGGGGGGTTGGAGACCCAGTACTTC,CASSESGTGGLETQYF
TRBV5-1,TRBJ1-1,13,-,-,TGCGCCAGCAGCTTGGGGGACTACACTGAAGCTTTCTTT,CASSLGDYTEAFF
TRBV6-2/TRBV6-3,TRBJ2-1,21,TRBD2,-,TGTGCCAGCAGTTACCCCCCATGGACTAGCGGGAGGACTACCTCCTACAATGAGCAGTTCTTC,CASSYPPWTSGRTTSYNEQFF
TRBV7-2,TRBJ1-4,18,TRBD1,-,TGTGCCAGCAGCACCCCGGGACAGGGGGCGTTTGGGATTGAAAAACTGTTTTTT,CASSTPGQGAFGIEKLFF
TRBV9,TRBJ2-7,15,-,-,TGTGCCAGCAGCCCCCTGGGGGGATTGGCCTACGAGCAGTACTTC,CASSPLGGLAYEQYF
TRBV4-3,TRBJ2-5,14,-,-,TGCGCCAGCAGCCAATCCTTGAACGGGGAGACCCAGTACTTC,CASSQSLNGETQYF
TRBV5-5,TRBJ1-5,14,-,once,TGTGCCAGCAGCCCTCTAGGAGGCAATCAGCCCCAGCATTTT,CASSPLGGNQPQHF
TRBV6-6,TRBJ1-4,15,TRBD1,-,TGTGCCAGCAGGGGACAGGGGGCTTTTAATGAAAAACTGTTTTTT,CASRGQGAFNEKLFF
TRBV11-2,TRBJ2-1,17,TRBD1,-,TGTGCCAGCAGCTTAGATCGTTGGGCAGGGGGCTACAATGAGCAGTTCTTC,CASSLDRWAGGYNEQFF
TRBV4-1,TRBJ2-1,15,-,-,TGCGCCAGCAGCCGTTCTTGGGGCCGAAACAATGAGCAGTTCTTC,CASSRSWGRNNEQFF
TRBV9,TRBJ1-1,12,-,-,TGTGCCAGCAGCGCTTATTCGGCTGAAGCTTTCTTT,CASSAYSAEAFF
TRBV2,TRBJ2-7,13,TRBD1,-,TGTGCCAGCAGGAGACAGGGCTCCTACGAGCAGTACTTC,CASRRQGSYEQYF
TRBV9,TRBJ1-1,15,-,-,TGTGCCAGCAGCGAGGGGGTAGGGTGGAACACTGAAGCTTTCTTT,CASSEGVGWNTEAFF
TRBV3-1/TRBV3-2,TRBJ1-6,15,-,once,TGTGCCAGCAGCCAAGTGGTCAGGGGCAATTCACCCCTCCACTTT,CASSQVVRGNSPLHF
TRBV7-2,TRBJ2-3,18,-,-,TGTGCCAGCAGCTTAGGACCCAGGGGGGAGCGGGGCACAGATACGCAGTATTTT,CASSLGPRGERGTDTQYF
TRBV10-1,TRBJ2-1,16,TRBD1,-,TGCGCCAGCAGTGAGAACCCGGGACAGGGCTACAATGAGCAGTTCTTC,CASSENPGQGYNEQFF
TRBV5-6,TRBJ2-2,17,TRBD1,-,TGTGCCAGCAGCTTGTCCAGACAGGGAATGAACACCGGGGAGCTGTTTTTT,CASSLSRQGMNTGELFF
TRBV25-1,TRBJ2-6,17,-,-,TGTGCCAGCAGTGGGCCGGGTGCCATCGGGGGGGCCAACGTCCTGACTTTC,CASSGPGAIGGANVLTF
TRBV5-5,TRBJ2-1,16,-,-,TGTGCCAGCAGCTTGGTTCCAGCGGAGACCGATGGGGAGCAGTTCTTC,CASSLVPAETDGEQFF
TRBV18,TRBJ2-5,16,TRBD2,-,TGTGCCAGCTCACCATCCCAACTAGCGGGAGAGGAGACCCAGTACTTC,CASSPSQLAGEETQYF
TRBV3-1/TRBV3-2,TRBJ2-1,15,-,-,TGTGCCAGCAGCCAAGATAGAGGGCTCCACAATGAGCAGTTCTTC,CASSQDRGLHNEQFF